These 8 T cell receptor beta chains came from one sample sequenced in a study of PD-1 blockade in classical Hodgkin lymphoma. Time point meaning: newly diagnosed, previously untreated cHL patient sample. The method was immunoSEQ multiplex PCR; TCRdb's version includes in-frame clones alone and lacks a portion of them. The sample has 17,000 or so clones; approximately 90% are singletons. Sequenced material: peripheral blood mononuclear cells (PBMCs). The receptors stem from a human donor with classical Hodgkin lymphoma.

This chain joins TRBV30 and TRBJ1-1; 9 bases are shared with TRBD1. Germline V gene data show CDR1 as GTSNPN and CDR2 as SVGIG (reference sequence). The CDR3 runs 15 residues. The J segment lost 1 base and the V segment lost 3 bases, leaving 6 bases of the junction unmatched. The DNA for the CDR3 is TGTGCCTGGAGGGACAGGGGCCGGGCGAACACTGAAGCTTTCTTT. It codes for CAWRDRGRANTEAFF. The full variable domain, completed using reference TRBV30 and TRBJ1-1, is SQTIHQWPATLVQPVGSPLSLECTVEGTSNPNLYWYRQAAGRGLQLLFYSVGIGQISSEVPQNLSASRPQDRQFILSSKKLLLSDSGFYLCAWRDRGRANTEAFFGQGTRLTVV.

The chain carries TRBV19 and TRBJ2-1; 8 positions match TRBD1. Unmatched junction bases numbered 10, after V lost 5 bases and J lost 7 bases. This CDR3 comprises 15 residues. Germline V gives CDR1 LNHDA, CDR2 SQIVND (reference sequence). The CDR3 coding sequence is TGTGCCAGTAGTCTCCACAGGGGGACACGGAATGAGCAGTTCTTC. This sequence encodes CASSLHRGTRNEQFF.

The table lists this clone with a count of one. The V call is TRBV11-3, the J call TRBJ1-2; 7 nucleotides align to TRBD1. This CDR3 is built from 13 residues. V gave up 7 bases and J gave up 4 bases; unmatched junction bases: 6. Per the germline V gene, CDR1 is SGHNT and CDR2 is YENEEA. The CDR3 sequence: CASIDRVSYGYTF. The DNA for the CDR3 is TGTGCCAGCATCGACAGGGTGAGCTATGGCTACACCTTC.

The chain recombines TRBV10-1 with TRBJ2-7; weak D call: TRBD2 (5 bases). Deletions cut 6 bases from V and 0 bases from J, with 15 bases between. Per the germline V gene, CDR1 is WNHNN and CDR2 is SYGVQD (reference sequence). The CDR3 totals 15 residues. The CDR3 nucleotides are TGCGCCAGCAGCGCCGGAGGCGGAGGCTCCTACGAGCAGTACTTC. Residues: CASSAGGGGSYEQYF.

The V and J genes are TRBV7-8 and TRBJ2-5; D is perhaps TRBD2 (7 bases). Germline V lookup: CDR1 SGHVS, CDR2 FQNEAQ. V lost 3 bases and J lost 5, with 13 bases in between. The CDR3 runs to 14 residues. CDR3 DNA sequence: TGTGCCAGCAGCTTCGGGGGGCGGATGGAGACCCAGTACTTC. Its protein is CASSFGGRMETQYF.

The genes are TRBV5-6 and TRBJ2-1; tentative D call: TRBD1 (5 bases). The ends were cut back, 2 bases at V and 6 bases at J, with 9 bases in the middle. CDR1 SGHDT and CDR2 YYEEEE come from the germline V gene. The CDR3 length is 13 residues. The CDR3 sequence is CASSFRVVNEQFF. CDR3 sequence (DNA): TGTGCCAGCAGCTTCAGGGTTGTCAATGAGCAGTTCTTC.

The rearrangement uses TRBV10-3 and TRBJ1-1; D call uncertain. The CDR3 is made up of 17 amino acids. Germline V gene lookup returns CDR1 ENHRY and CDR2 SYGVKD. The ends were cut back, 3 bases at V and 2 bases at J, with 19 bases in the middle. This CDR3 is CAISDPNKQLVNTEAFF. CDR3 in DNA: TGTGCCATCAGTGATCCCAATAAACAACTAGTTAACACTGAAGCTTTCTTT.

The J gene is TRBJ2-1, the V gene TRBV27; possible D gene TRBD1, 5 bases. CDR1 is MNHEY, CDR2 SMNVEV, per germline (reference sequence). V lost 6 bases and J lost 0, with 18 bases in between. The CDR3 sequence is 17 residues long. The CDR3 region is CASRSRSGHSSYNEQFF. In DNA form, the CDR3 reads TGTGCCAGCAGAAGCAGATCCGGACATAGCTCCTACAATGAGCAGTTCTTC.